The sequence of this T cell receptor beta chain was determined in a study of blood T cells in healthy people across ages. Study conclusions and caveats: Naive T cell percentage and TCR beta diversity correlated strongly.

Combining a sample-barcoded 5' primer with a J-beta primer mix, a second PCR ran for about 7 to 12 cycles. Template switching added a 12-random-nucleotide identifier to every cDNA molecule. Using its own MiXCR run on the 5' RACE reads, TCRdb lists one record per CDR3 protein. The sample holds some 700,000 distinct CDR3 sequences, roughly 44% seen once. Russia was home to the donors, healthy Caucasian individuals aged 6 to 90. Isolating PBMCs gave at least 6.5 million of these cells per sample. In its sample, this clonotype was seen a few times. The target antigen is unknown. The TCR comes from a woman aged 55-69 years in good health. Sequencing was performed on blood.

This CDR3 is CASSERDQETQYF. The CDR3 DNA reads TGTGCCAGCAGTGAACGGGACCAAGAGACCCAGTACTTC. This chain uses TRBV2 with TRBJ2-5; no firm D call. Germline loops: CDR1 SNHLY, CDR2 FYNNEI. With 2 bases removed from V and 0 bases from J, the gap between germline ends came to 4 bases. CDR3 length equals 13 residues.